Below, 9 T cell receptor beta chains from the same sample are listed, as sequenced in a study of cytomegalovirus exposure and HLA in healthy donors. PCR was performed using 60 Vbeta and 13 Jbeta primers. Measured with immunoSEQ multiplex PCR; TCRdb has only the in-frame clones, and not every one. The sample lists about 96,000 clones, roughly 73% occurring once. Specimen: PBMCs. The receptors stem from a man between 45 and 60 years old in good health and CMV-seropositive.

The rearrangement joins TRBV21-1 to TRBJ2-6; the table's D call, TRBD1, has no DNA check behind it. TRBV21-1 is reported as a pseudogene. CDR3 length: 16 amino acids. This CDR3 reads CASSISRGSGANVLTF. The CDR3 region has the DNA TGTGCCAGCAGCATAAGCAGGGGCTCTGGGGCCAACGTCCTGACTTTC.

The CDR3 sequence: CASSLFTGSFRQPQHF. CDR3 sequence (DNA): TGTGCCAGCAGCTTATTTACAGGGTCTTTTCGTCAGCCCCAGCATTTT. The rearrangement links TRBV7-2 to TRBJ1-5, with D tentatively TRBD1 (6 bases). The CDR3 runs to 16 residues. With 2 bases removed from V and 6 bases from J, the gap between germline ends came to 17 bases. Looked up from germline, CDR1 is SGHTA and CDR2 is FQGNSA.

V usage is TRBV19 and J usage is TRBJ2-1; the D gene is possibly TRBD1 (6 bases). This CDR3 region has 15 residues. Germline V gene sequence: CDR1 LNHDA, CDR2 SQIVND (reference sequence). Trimming stripped 7 bases from V and 0 bases from J, with 13 bases between. In nucleotides, the CDR3 is TGTGCCAGTAAAGGCTGGGACAACTCCTACAATGAGCAGTTCTTC. Translated, it gives CASKGWDNSYNEQFF.

Remarks on this clone: The junction shows a germline mismatch at one end, possibly a read error. V and J are TRBV7-9 and TRBJ2-2; maybe TRBD1 (6 bases). The CDR3 is made up of 16 amino acids. Germline CDR1 and CDR2: SEHNR and FQNEAQ (reference sequence). In DNA form, the CDR3 reads TGTTCCAGCAGCTTAAGTGGCCAGGGGAACGCCGGGGAGCTGTTTTTT. Encoded protein: CSSSLSGQGNAGELFF.

The chain employs TRBV30 and TRBJ2-7; a weak D match, TRBD1 (6 bases). V gave up 8 bases and J gave up 2 bases, with 13 bases separating them. This CDR3 has 12 residues. Germline-derived CDR1 and CDR2 are GTSNPN and SVGIG (reference sequence). The CDR3 coding sequence is TGTGCCCTAGAGACAGGACCCTACGAGCAGTACTTC. Translated, it gives CALETGPYEQYF.

The CDR3 sequence is CATERAPTQPQHF. CDR3 sequence (DNA): TGTGCCACCGAGCGGGCCCCCACTCAGCCCCAGCATTTT. J is TRBJ1-5 and V is TRBV19; D not certain. The CDR3 contains 13 residues. Trimming pared 10 bases from V and 6 bases from J, leaving 16 bases between. Germline loops: CDR1 LNHDA, CDR2 SQIVND (reference sequence).

This chain connects TRBV28 to TRBJ2-5; the D gene is possibly TRBD1 (6 bases). The germline V gene encodes CDR1 MDHEN and CDR2 SYDVKM. With 5 bases removed from V and 2 bases from J, the gap between germline ends came to 27 bases. The CDR3 covers 19 residues. Here the CDR3 reads CASSPAPSQGGGLQETQYF. Written as DNA, the CDR3 is TGTGCCAGCAGTCCAGCCCCTAGCCAAGGGGGTGGTTTACAAGAGACCCAGTACTTC.

The genes are TRBV13 and TRBJ2-2; 7 bases align to TRBD1. The CDR3 is 15 residues long. The V gene's germline CDR1 is PRHDT and CDR2 FYEKMQ (reference sequence). Losses at the gene ends were 4 bases for V and 2 bases for J; bases not matched to a gene: 4. CDR3 nucleotides: TGTGCCAGCAGCTCAAGGACAGGAAACACCGGGGAGCTGTTTTTT. Protein product: CASSSRTGNTGELFF.

The CDR3 DNA reads TGTGCCAGCAGCTGGGGGGGATCTGAAGCTTTCTTT. This encodes CASSWGGSEAFF. The rearrangement uses TRBV5-8 and TRBJ1-1; a possible D gene is TRBD1 (5 bases). From germline, CDR1 is SGHTS and CDR2 YDEGEE. The V end was cut by 3 bases, the J end by 6 bases, with 9 bases between. The CDR3 consists of 12 residues.